The rows below give T cell receptor beta chains drawn from one sample of a study of naive and memory T cell subsets. TCRdb fed the UMI-ligation and nested PCR reads into MiXCR, producing one record per CDR3 protein. The data show about 120,000 distinct CDR3 sequences, with 35% to 40% seen just once and roughly 0.9% held by the top ten. The sample was central memory CD4+ T cells from blood. The source of these receptors is a human donor in good health. CDR3s include the opening cysteine and the closing phenylalanine or tryptophan. A D gene is named only where the DNA matches it firmly. Rows may omit the clone size; those that give it use once, few, many or a size class.

>.|TRBJ2-1|TRBV7-6|TRBD2
CASSPGDSGSRDEQFF
TGTGCCAGCAGCCCCGGTGATAGCGGGAGTAGGGATGAGCAGTTCTTC
>few|TRBJ2-1|TRBV11-2|TRBD2
CASRRTSGTVDNEQFF
TGTGCCAGCAGACGGACTAGCGGGACAGTGGACAATGAGCAGTTCTTC
>few|TRBJ2-3|TRBV5-1|TRBD1
CASSSKPTGAVFADTQYF
TGCGCCAGCAGCTCGAAGCCTACAGGGGCGGTTTTTGCAGATACGCAGTATTTT
>few|TRBJ2-2|TRBV30|TRBD2
CAWSHYRGRAVGELFF
TGTGCCTGGAGTCATTATCGCGGGAGGGCCGTCGGGGAGCTGTTTTTT
>.|TRBJ2-1|TRBV20-1|TRBD2
CSARSSSGKEQFF
TGCAGTGCTAGATCGAGTAGCGGGAAGGAGCAGTTCTTC
>few|TRBJ1-1|TRBV6-1|.
CASTPYSANTEAFF
TGTGCCAGCACCCCTTACAGTGCGAACACTGAAGCTTTCTTT
>.|TRBJ2-5|TRBV18|TRBD2
CASSPRLAGVGEETQYF
TGTGCCAGCTCACCAAGATTAGCGGGAGTTGGGGAAGAGACCCAGTACTTC
>.|TRBJ1-4|TRBV2|.
CASKPKVWTNEKLFF
TGTGCCAGCAAGCCCAAGGTTTGGACTAATGAAAAACTGTTTTTT
>few|TRBJ1-6|TRBV18|.
CASSPPVGNSPLHF
TGTGCCAGCTCACCACCGGTCGGGAATTCACCCCTCCACTTT
>.|TRBJ2-1|TRBV3-1|.
CASSQRVANEQFF
TGTGCCAGCAGCCAACGGGTAGCCAATGAGCAGTTCTTC
>few|TRBJ1-1|TRBV12-3/TRBV12-4|.
CASRAQGRNTEAFF
TGTGCCAGCAGAGCCCAGGGTAGGAACACTGAAGCTTTCTTT
>few|TRBJ2-3|TRBV12-3/TRBV12-4|TRBD2
CASSPNQAGHLVTQYF
TGTGCCAGCAGTCCGAATCAAGCGGGGCACCTGGTTACGCAGTATTTT
>.|TRBJ2-2|TRBV29-1|.
CSVVTGSSNTGELFF
TGCAGCGTTGTCACCGGGAGCTCGAACACCGGGGAGCTGTTTTTT
>.|TRBJ2-1|TRBV3-1|TRBD2
CASSPHRSGSSYNEQFF
TGTGCCAGCAGCCCGCATCGTAGCGGGAGTTCCTACAATGAGCAGTTCTTC
>.|TRBJ2-1|TRBV5-1|.
CASSLGGTHTSDNEQFF
TGCGCCAGCAGCTTGGGGGGGACTCACACTTCGGACAATGAGCAGTTCTTC
>few|TRBJ2-5|TRBV28|.
CASSQAGTQYF
TGTGCCAGCAGTCAAGCTGGGACCCAGTACTTC
>.|TRBJ2-1|TRBV11-3|TRBD1
CASSLGQGNYEQFF
TGTGCCAGCAGCTTGGGACAGGGGAATTATGAGCAGTTCTTC
>.|TRBJ1-6|TRBV4-3|TRBD1
CASSQWGQTPSPLHF
TGCGCCAGCAGCCAATGGGGACAGACACCGTCACCCCTCCACTTT
>.|TRBJ2-7|TRBV7-9|.
CASSLAGGGSEQYF
TGTGCCAGCAGCTTAGCGGGGGGTGGCTCCGAGCAGTACTTC
>few|TRBJ2-3|TRBV5-5|TRBD2
CASSLVLAGGIEQYF
TGTGCCAGCAGCTTGGTTCTGGCGGGAGGGATTGAGCAGTATTTT
>many|TRBJ1-3|TRBV7-9|.
CASSFTDSSGNTIYF
TGTGCCAGCAGCTTCACGGACAGCTCTGGAAACACCATATATTTT
>.|TRBJ1-4|TRBV12-3/TRBV12-4|.
CASSLRGGSEKLFF
TGTGCCAGCAGTTTACGGGGGGGAAGTGAAAAACTGTTTTTT
>.|TRBJ2-4|TRBV9|TRBD2
CASSEGKGRGNIQYF
TGTGCCAGCAGCGAAGGCAAGGGGAGGGGAAACATTCAGTACTTC
>.|TRBJ2-7|TRBV15|.
CATSRGGAGAHEQYF
TGTGCCACCAGCAGGGGAGGGGCAGGGGCCCACGAGCAGTACTTC
>.|TRBJ2-1|TRBV6-5|TRBD2
CASRIAGEYNEQFF
TGTGCCAGCAGGATAGCGGGAGAGTACAATGAGCAGTTCTTC
>.|TRBJ2-3|TRBV12-3/TRBV12-4|.
CASSLAGKGTQYF
TGTGCCAGCAGTTTGGCCGGGAAGGGTACGCAGTATTTT
>.|TRBJ1-3|TRBV5-1|TRBD1
CASSSFTGTGSGNTIYF
TGCGCCAGCAGCTCCTTCACCGGGACAGGCTCTGGAAACACCATATATTTT
>.|TRBJ2-3|TRBV12-3/TRBV12-4|TRBD1
CASSTTRTGTGSDTQYF
TGTGCCAGCAGTACTACCCGGACCGGGACAGGGTCAGATACGCAGTATTTT
>.|TRBJ1-5|TRBV29-1|.
CSVEEGSQPQHF
TGCAGCGTTGAAGAGGGAAGTCAGCCCCAGCATTTT
>.|TRBJ1-4|TRBV6-5|TRBD1
CASRPGQGLISKLFF
TGTGCCAGCAGACCCGGACAGGGTTTGATCTCAAAACTGTTTTTT
>.|TRBJ1-2|TRBV7-2|.
CASSLGGEGGYTF
TGTGCCAGCAGCTTAGGGGGGGAAGGAGGCTACACCTTC
>.|TRBJ2-7|TRBV25-1|TRBD1
CASKGQGGYEQYF
TGTGCCAGCAAGGGACAGGGGGGCTACGAGCAGTACTTC
>.|TRBJ2-5|TRBV10-3|TRBD2
CAISWAGTKETQYF
TGTGCCATCAGTTGGGCCGGGACTAAAGAGACCCAGTACTTC
>few|TRBJ2-7|TRBV5-5|.
CASSFPAYEQYF
TGTGCCAGCAGCTTTCCCGCCTACGAGCAGTACTTC
>.|TRBJ2-1|TRBV12-5|.
CASGLVAAEEQFF
TGTGCTAGTGGTTTGGTAGCCGCGGAGGAGCAGTTCTTC
>few|TRBJ1-5|TRBV20-1|.
CSARDGQRSNQPQHF
TGCAGTGCTAGAGATGGCCAGAGAAGCAATCAGCCCCAGCATTTT
>.|TRBJ1-2|TRBV28|TRBD1
CASAGFGTGVNYGYTF
TGTGCCAGCGCGGGATTCGGGACAGGAGTAAACTATGGCTACACCTTC
>.|TRBJ2-5|TRBV7-2|TRBD1
CASSSTGVGETQYF
TGTGCCAGCAGCTCGACAGGGGTCGGAGAGACCCAGTACTTC
>many|TRBJ2-3|TRBV11-3|TRBD2
CASSFQGLATDTQYF
TGTGCCAGCAGCTTCCAGGGACTAGCCACAGATACGCAGTATTTT
>.|TRBJ2-4|TRBV10-1|TRBD1
CASSEQGKNIQYF
TGCGCCAGCAGTGAACAGGGGAAAAACATTCAGTACTTC
>.|TRBJ2-5|TRBV18|.
CASSPLSRAQETQYF
TGTGCCAGCTCACCATTAAGCAGGGCACAAGAGACCCAGTACTTC
>few|TRBJ1-1|TRBV4-3|.
CASSRGPNTEAFF
TGCGCCAGCAGCCGGGGGCCGAACACTGAAGCTTTCTTT
>.|TRBJ2-1|TRBV6-6|.
CASSELPNAGGPYNEQFF
TGTGCCAGCAGCGAGCTACCTAACGCAGGAGGGCCCTACAATGAGCAGTTCTTC
>.|TRBJ2-1|TRBV28|.
CASSYQGSEQFF
TGTGCCAGCAGCTATCAGGGGTCCGAGCAGTTCTTC
>.|TRBJ2-5|TRBV12-3/TRBV12-4|TRBD2
CASSPLAGVSETQYF
TGTGCCAGCAGCCCCCTAGCGGGAGTTTCGGAGACCCAGTACTTC
>many|TRBJ1-2|TRBV29-1|.
CSVAWSKANYGYTF
TGCAGCGTGGCATGGTCGAAAGCTAACTATGGCTACACCTTC
>.|TRBJ2-1|TRBV9|.
CASSGTGSYNEQFF
TGTGCCAGCAGCGGAACCGGTTCCTACAATGAGCAGTTCTTC
>few|TRBJ2-1|TRBV12-3/TRBV12-4|TRBD2
CASSRGLVGDEQFF
TGTGCCAGCAGCCGTGGACTAGTCGGCGATGAGCAGTTCTTC
>few|TRBJ2-7|TRBV30|TRBD1
CAWNSDRGYEQYF
TGTGCCTGGAACTCCGACAGGGGATACGAGCAGTACTTC
>.|TRBJ2-1|TRBV7-6|TRBD2
CASSRLAHEQFF
TGTGCCAGCAGCAGACTAGCCCATGAGCAGTTCTTC
>.|TRBJ2-2|TRBV11-2|TRBD2
CASSFLAGAGELFF
TGTGCCAGCAGCTTCCTAGCGGGGGCCGGGGAGCTGTTTTTT
>few|TRBJ2-7|TRBV20-1|TRBD2
CSLSSGRVEQYF
TGCAGTTTAAGTAGCGGGAGAGTCGAGCAGTACTTC
>.|TRBJ1-5|TRBV6-6|.
CASSVGLSSNQPQHF
TGTGCCAGCAGCGTAGGACTGTCTAGCAATCAGCCCCAGCATTTT